This TCR beta chain was documented in a study of circulating and synovial CD4+ cells in juvenile arthritis. The length of the CDR3 is 13 residues. V was pared by 7 bases and J by 4 bases, with 11 bases between. The germline V gene has CDR1 SGHKS and CDR2 YYEKEE (reference sequence). Worth noting for this clone: The antigen remains unidentified.

Samples derive from patients with active juvenile idiopathic arthritis. General study points: CPL and bulk CD4 samples differed at least tenfold in T cell genomes. Circulating pathogenic-like lymphocytes shared a substantially higher fraction of CDR3 sequences with synovium than bulk blood.

This table comes from immunoSEQ multiplex PCR, and its TCRdb copy is limited to in-frame clones, with some not included. The repertoire includes under 35,000 clones, around 93% of them detected once, and approximately 2.9% sits in the top ten. Sequencing was carried out using CD4+ T cells from blood. This TCR derives from a human donor with juvenile idiopathic arthritis. V and J are TRBV5-5 and TRBJ1-4; D is unresolved. The CDR3 protein is CASSRQYNEKLFF. Written as DNA, the CDR3 is TGTGCCAGCTCTCGCCAGTATAATGAAAAACTGTTTTTT.